A selection of T cell receptor beta chains follows, all from one sample in a study of blood T cells in healthy people across ages. TCRdb reanalysed the 5' RACE reads using MiXCR and keeps one entry per CDR3 protein. The repertoire holds approximately 760,000 distinct CDR3 sequences, with just under 25% as singletons. The data were also submitted as part of a second study, on T cells of mothers and their children.

Sequencing was done on a sample of blood. The receptor set was obtained from a boy younger than 18 in good health. Each CDR3 is given with its conserved first and last residue. The D gene is left open where the match is weak. Rows may omit the clone size; those that give it use once, few, many or a size class.

>.|.|14|TRBJ2-7|TRBV4-1
TGCGCCAGCAGCCAAGTCCCTGAGCTCCGGGAGCAGTACTTC
CASSQVPELREQYF
>.|few|10|TRBJ1-4|TRBV7-9
TGTGCCAGCAGTGGGGAGTCCCTGTTTTTT
CASSGESLFF
>.|.|15|TRBJ1-2|TRBV29-1
TGCAGCGTCTACACTCAAGAGCCCGCTCCTTATGGCTACACCTTC
CSVYTQEPAPYGYTF
>.|once|16|TRBJ2-1|TRBV12-3/TRBV12-4
TGTGCCAGCAGTTTGGTCACAGGGATTCCGTACAATGAGCAGTTCTTC
CASSLVTGIPYNEQFF
>TRBD1|few|14|TRBJ2-7|TRBV4-1
TGCGCCAGCAGCCAACCGACAGGGTCCTACGAGCAGTACTTC
CASSQPTGSYEQYF
>.|.|14|TRBJ2-7|TRBV28
TGTGCCAGCAGTTCAGGGGGGGCAATCTACGAGCAGTACTTC
CASSSGGAIYEQYF
>.|.|13|TRBJ2-7|TRBV5-4
TGTGCCAGCAGCAACGCCTACAGGGCCGAGCAGTACTTC
CASSNAYRAEQYF
>.|few|11|TRBJ2-1|TRBV20-1
TGCAGTGCTAGCGGGGTGGTTGAGCAGTTCTTC
CSASGVVEQFF
>.|.|16|TRBJ2-2|TRBV7-2
TGTGCCAGCAGCTTAAATGTCCTTTCGAACACCGGGGAGCTGTTTTTT
CASSLNVLSNTGELFF
>.|few|13|TRBJ1-1|TRBV9
TGTGCCAGCAGCGTAGGAGGGAGAACTGAAGCTTTCTTT
CASSVGGRTEAFF
>TRBD1|few|15|TRBJ2-1|TRBV20-1
TGCAGTGCAACCGGGACAGGGAGTTCCTACAATGAGCAGTTCTTC
CSATGTGSSYNEQFF
>.|few|12|TRBJ2-1|TRBV6-5
TGTGCCAGCAGTTACGGGGGACTTGAGCAGTTCTTC
CASSYGGLEQFF
>.|.|16|TRBJ1-1|TRBV7-9
TGTGCCAGCAGCTCGGGTACAGCAGTCCTGAACACTGAAGCTTTCTTT
CASSSGTAVLNTEAFF
>TRBD1|.|16|TRBJ2-2|TRBV12-3/TRBV12-4
TGTGCCAGCAGTGAAGACAGGGGGAAGAACACCGGGGAGCTGTTTTTT
CASSEDRGKNTGELFF
>TRBD1|few|16|TRBJ2-1|TRBV4-1
TGCGCCAGCAGCCTTTCGCCGGGACAGGGGGTTAATGAGCAGTTCTTC
CASSLSPGQGVNEQFF
>TRBD1|many|14|TRBJ2-4|TRBV3-1
TGTGCCAGCAGCCCAACAGGGGGCCGGTCTACTCAGTACTTC
CASSPTGGRSTQYF
>.|.|13|TRBJ1-2|TRBV19
TGTGCCAGTAGTATTTCAGGACTAAATGGCTACACCTTC
CASSISGLNGYTF
>TRBD2|few|17|TRBJ2-2|TRBV5-1
TGCGCCAGTAGCTTGAGGCGGGAGGCCGCGAACACCGGGGAGCTGTTTTTT
CASSLRREAANTGELFF
>.|.|16|TRBJ1-2|TRBV12-3/TRBV12-4
TGTGCCAGCAGTTTAGTCGCAGGGGCAGTGGTACATGGCTACACCTTC
CASSLVAGAVVHGYTF
>.|few|12|TRBJ2-2|TRBV29-1
TGTGTGGGCGGCCCCAGCACCGGGGAGCTGTTTTTT
CVGGPSTGELFF
>.|few|16|TRBJ2-2|TRBV7-8
TGTGCCAGCAGCTTCGAAAACAGGGTTAGGGCCGGGGAGCTGTTTTTT
CASSFENRVRAGELFF
>TRBD1|.|14|TRBJ1-4|TRBV20-1
TGCAGTGCTCCCAAGACAGGGAACCAAGAAAAACTGTTTTTT
CSAPKTGNQEKLFF
>.|.|14|TRBJ2-5|TRBV12-5
TGTGCTAGTGGTTCCGGAGGGAAGTCAGAGACCCAGTACTTC
CASGSGGKSETQYF
>.|few|14|TRBJ2-7|TRBV4-2
TGTGCCAGCAGCCAAGATTTCAGGTCCTACGAGCAGTACTTC
CASSQDFRSYEQYF
>.|few|12|TRBJ2-7|TRBV3-1
TGTGCCAGCAGCCAATCCTCCCACGAGCAGTACTTC
CASSQSSHEQYF
>.|.|14|TRBJ2-1|TRBV20-1
TGCAGTGCTAGAGATCTAGACACCTACAATGAGCAGTTCTTC
CSARDLDTYNEQFF
>TRBD2|many|13|TRBJ2-3|TRBV12-3/TRBV12-4
TGTGCCGGAGGGACTAGCGGGGTAAATACGCAGTATTTT
CAGGTSGVNTQYF
>.|.|11|TRBJ1-1|TRBV20-1
TGCAGTGCTAGTCAGAACACTGAAGCTTTCTTT
CSASQNTEAFF
>TRBD2|.|16|TRBJ2-1|TRBV29-1
TGCAGCGTTGAACCTGCGAGCGGGAGGGCCATTAATGAGCAGTTCTTC
CSVEPASGRAINEQFF
>.|.|15|TRBJ2-5|TRBV20-1
TGCAGTGCTAGACCGGGACTCCAAAGAGAGGAGACCCAGTACTTC
CSARPGLQREETQYF
>TRBD2|few|13|TRBJ2-5|TRBV12-5
TGTGCTAGTGGGCGGGGGTGGCAAGAGACCCAGTACTTC
CASGRGWQETQYF
>.|once|13|TRBJ1-1|TRBV20-1
TGCAGTGCTAGTTGGGAGTCTGACACTGAAGCTTTCTTT
CSASWESDTEAFF
>TRBD2|once|15|TRBJ2-1|TRBV20-1
TGCAGTGCTGGACCGCGGGAGGGCCCTCGGAATGAGCAGTTCTTC
CSAGPREGPRNEQFF
>.|few|12|TRBJ2-7|TRBV20-1
TGCAGTGCTAGGGTAGGGGACCACGAGCAGTACTTC
CSARVGDHEQYF
>.|.|17|TRBJ1-6|TRBV11-2
TGTGCCAGCAGCTTAGATACTGAGAGCTCCTATAATTCACCCCTCCACTTT
CASSLDTESSYNSPLHF
>.|.|15|TRBJ2-7|TRBV27
TGTGCCAGCAGTTTATTCGCAGGGGTTTCCTACGAGCAGTACTTC
CASSLFAGVSYEQYF
>.|.|15|TRBJ1-2|TRBV9
TGTGCCAGCAGCGTAGAGCCGGGGAGGACCTATGGCTACACCTTC
CASSVEPGRTYGYTF
>.|few|14|TRBJ1-2|TRBV10-2
TGCGCCAGCACTGCTTCTGGGTTGGACTATGGCTACACCTTC
CASTASGLDYGYTF
>.|.|14|TRBJ2-7|TRBV3-1
TGTGCCAGCAGCCCCTCGACAGGCGTGGGCGAGCAGTACTTC
CASSPSTGVGEQYF
>.|.|13|TRBJ2-3|TRBV12-5
TGTGCTAGCCTCCCCAGGGACACAGATACGCAGTATTTT
CASLPRDTDTQYF
>.|.|15|TRBJ2-1|TRBV4-3
TGCGCCAGCAGCCAGCTTGCGGGGATCTACAATGAGCGGTTCTTC
CASSQLAGIYNERFF
>TRBD2|.|15|TRBJ2-1|TRBV5-1
TGCGCCAGCAGCTCCGGGACTAGCGGTATTGAAGAGCAGTTCTTC
CASSSGTSGIEEQFF
>.|.|13|TRBJ2-5|TRBV27
TGTGCCAGCAGTTGGGGATCGCCAGAGACCCAGTACTTC
CASSWGSPETQYF
>TRBD1|.|15|TRBJ2-5|TRBV20-1
TGCAGTGCTAGAGATCGACAGGGTCTGGAAGAGACCCAGTACTTC
CSARDRQGLEETQYF
>TRBD1|.|15|TRBJ2-7|TRBV2
TGTGCCAGCAGTGAATTAAGGGCAGGGGGCTACGAGCAGTACTTC
CASSELRAGGYEQYF
>.|few|12|TRBJ2-1|TRBV7-9
TGTGCCGCCCCCGATGAGGACAATGAGCAGTTCTTC
CAAPDEDNEQFF
>.|.|11|TRBJ2-5|TRBV29-1
TGCAGCGGCACGGTACAAGAGACCCAGTACTTC
CSGTVQETQYF
>.|.|14|TRBJ1-4|TRBV20-1
TGCAGTGCTAGGTCGAAGGGGCAACATGAAAAACTGTTTTTT
CSARSKGQHEKLFF
>.|.|15|TRBJ1-1|TRBV4-2
TGTGCCAGCAGCCAAGTTATCCAAACGGGAACTGAAGCTTTCTTT
CASSQVIQTGTEAFF
>TRBD1|.|15|TRBJ1-5|TRBV12-3/TRBV12-4
TGTGCCAGCAGGGGGACAGGCATTAGCAATCAGCCCCAGCATTTT
CASRGTGISNQPQHF
>.|few|15|TRBJ2-1|TRBV7-9
TGTGCCAGCAACCCACCGGAGGCCGACCACAATGAGCAGTTCTTC
CASNPPEADHNEQFF
>.|few|12|TRBJ2-1|TRBV29-1
TGCAGCGCCCTAAATAGAGTCAATGAGCAGTTCTTC
CSALNRVNEQFF
>TRBD1|many|15|TRBJ2-1|TRBV20-1
TGCAGTGCCCCGGACAGGGGGCGCCGGAATGCTGAGCAGTTCTTC
CSAPDRGRRNAEQFF
>TRBD1|once|16|TRBJ2-5|TRBV7-9
TGTGCCAGCAGCCCCATGGGACAGGAGTTTCAAGAGACCCAGTACTTC
CASSPMGQEFQETQYF
>.|few|15|TRBJ2-5|TRBV11-2
TGTGCCAGCAGCTTCTTTGGAGGGGAGAGAGAGACCCAGTACTTC
CASSFFGGERETQYF
>.|.|16|TRBJ2-3|TRBV7-2
TGTGCCAGCAGCTTATCAGGTTTTCCCACAACAGATACGCAGTATTTT
CASSLSGFPTTDTQYF
>.|.|16|TRBJ2-2|TRBV7-3
TGTGCCAGCAGCTTACGGGGAGCGGGGAACACCGGGGAGCTGTTTTTT
CASSLRGAGNTGELFF
>.|.|13|TRBJ1-2|TRBV16
TGTGCCAGCAGCCAGGGCCCCACGGGGGGCTACACCTTC
CASSQGPTGGYTF
>TRBD2|.|16|TRBJ2-3|TRBV9
TGTGCCAGCAGCGGACTAGCGGCAACTAGCACAGATACGCAGTATTTT
CASSGLAATSTDTQYF